A selection of T cell receptor beta chains follows, all from one sample in a study of blood T cell repertoires in COVID-19. Assay: immunoSEQ multiplex PCR; the TCRdb copy retains only in-frame clones and omits some. The sample includes 90,000 to 120,000 clones, roughly nine tenths of them seen just once. The sample taken for sequencing was peripheral blood. The receptors derive from a human donor in a cohort sampled during active COVID-19. Both conserved end residues are part of each CDR3. The D gene is left open where the match is weak. Expanded clones are given a class, and other clones once, few, many or no size at all.

>TRBJ1-2|NA|TRBV10-3|NA
TGTGCCATCAGTGAGTCGACGCGGGGTGGCTACACCTTC
CAISESTRGGYTF
>TRBJ1-2|NA|TRBV6-5|NA
TGTGCCAGCAGTTACTCGGGGCGGGGTGGCTATGGCTACACCTTC
CASSYSGRGGYGYTF
>TRBJ2-7|NA|TRBV10-1|TRBD2
TGCGCCAGCAGCGACCGGACTAGCGGCTACGAGCAGTACTTC
CASSDRTSGYEQYF
>TRBJ2-1|NA|TRBV15|NA
TGTGCCACCAGCAGGCGGGATGAGCAGTTCTTC
CATSRRDEQFF
>TRBJ2-7|NA|TRBV27|TRBD1
TGTGCCAGCAGTTTATCGGGGAGGGACAGGGGAAGACCCTACGAGCAGTACTTC
CASSLSGRDRGRPYEQYF
>TRBJ2-2|NA|TRBV29-1|NA
TGCAGCGGCGGAGCGACTCAGAACACCGGGGAGCTGTTTTTT
CSGGATQNTGELFF
>TRBJ1-2|many|TRBV7-2|TRBD1
TGTGCCAGCAGCCGCCCGGGACAGGGTTTATCTTCTGTGGGCTACACCTTC
CASSRPGQGLSSVGYTF
>TRBJ2-3|NA|TRBV6-6|TRBD2
TGTGCCAGCAGGGGGCGGGAGACTGGGACAGATACGCAGTATTTT
CASRGRETGTDTQYF
>TRBJ2-7|NA|TRBV9|NA
TGTGCCAGCAGCGTAACGGGAGATGGGTACGAGCAGTACTTC
CASSVTGDGYEQYF
>TRBJ1-2|NA|TRBV4-2|NA
TGTGCCAGCAGCCAAGATCGAGCAGGAGGGTACTATGGCTACACCTTC
CASSQDRAGGYYGYTF
>TRBJ1-1|NA|TRBV4-1|NA
TGCGCCAGCAGCCTAGACAGGAACACTGAAGCTTTCTTT
CASSLDRNTEAFF
>TRBJ2-4|NA|TRBV2|NA
TGTGCCGGGAAGGACAGCCACATCAAAAACTTTCAGTACTTC
CAGKDSHIKNFQYF
>TRBJ1-1|NA|TRBV24-1|TRBD1
TGTGCCACCAGTGATTTGTATACCGGGACAGGGGGTTCGGTTGAAGCTTTCTTT
CATSDLYTGTGGSVEAFF
>TRBJ2-1|NA|TRBV7-6|TRBD2
TGTGCCAGCAGCTTAGCGGGAGGGACCTACAATGAGCAGTTCTTC
CASSLAGGTYNEQFF
>TRBJ1-2|NA|TRBV13|NA
TGTGCCAGCAGCTTAGGCTCCGGTGGCTATGGCTACACCTTC
CASSLGSGGYGYTF
>TRBJ2-3|NA|TRBV6-2/TRBV6-3|TRBD1
TGTGCCAGCAGTTATGGACAGGGGGAAGCAGATACGCAGTATTTT
CASSYGQGEADTQYF
>TRBJ2-6|NA|TRBV27|TRBD1
TGTGCCAGCAGCAGGGACAGGAGCTCTGGGGCCAACGTCCTGACTTTC
CASSRDRSSGANVLTF
>TRBJ1-1|NA|TRBV10-1|NA
TGCGCCAGCAGTGCTTGGGGCAACACTGAAGCTTTCTTT
CASSAWGNTEAFF
>TRBJ2-5|NA|TRBV5-4|TRBD2
TGTGCCAGCAGCTTGGGACTAGCGGATCAAGAGACCCAGTACTTC
CASSLGLADQETQYF
>TRBJ2-2|NA|TRBV6-1|NA
TGTGCCAGCAGTGAATCACAGCTTTTGTCCGGGGAGCTGTTTTTT
CASSESQLLSGELFF
>TRBJ1-2|NA|TRBV6-1|NA
TGTGCCAGCAGTGAATTGGTAGCCAACTATGGCTACACCTTC
CASSELVANYGYTF
>TRBJ2-1|NA|TRBV6-1|TRBD2
TGTGCCAGCAGTGAATTAGCGGGCGAAAGTCAGTTCTTC
CASSELAGESQFF
>TRBJ2-7|NA|TRBV28|NA
TGTGCCACTCGGGGAGTAGCTCTAACGTACGAGCAGTACTTC
CATRGVALTYEQYF
>TRBJ1-6|NA|TRBV27|TRBD1
TGTGCCAGCAGTCCCGGACAGGGTAATTCACCCCTCCACTTT
CASSPGQGNSPLHF
>TRBJ2-5|NA|TRBV29-1|NA
TGCAGCGTTGAACGGGGCCAAGAGACCCAGTACTTC
CSVERGQETQYF
>TRBJ1-2|NA|TRBV3-1/TRBV3-2|TRBD1
TGTGCCAGCAGCCAGTGGGACAGGGGGCAGCCTAACTATGGCTACACCTTC
CASSQWDRGQPNYGYTF
>TRBJ2-2|NA|TRBV6-2/TRBV6-3|NA
TGTGCCAGCAGTTACGGGGGGGCCTCGGCCGGGGAGCTGTTTTTT
CASSYGGASAGELFF
>TRBJ1-1|NA|TRBV27|NA
TGTGCCAGCAGTTCCAAGACAGGCTGGGGAGAGAACACTGAAGCTTTCTTT
CASSSKTGWGENTEAFF
>TRBJ2-1|NA|TRBV19|NA
TGTGCCAGTAGCGCAGGGACTTCGTACAATGAGCAGTTCTTC
CASSAGTSYNEQFF
>TRBJ1-2|NA|TRBV7-2|TRBD1
TGTGCCAGCAGCTTAAGGACAGGGGGCGGCTATGGCTACACCTTC
CASSLRTGGGYGYTF
>TRBJ2-7|NA|TRBV3-1/TRBV3-2|TRBD1
TGTGCCAGCAGCCAACCGGGACAGGGTAGAGAGCAGTACTTC
CASSQPGQGREQYF
>TRBJ2-1|NA|TRBV7-9|NA
TGTGCCAGCAGCTCCCTAGGGGTCTATAAGAGCTCCTACAATGAGCAGTTCTTC
CASSSLGVYKSSYNEQFF
>TRBJ2-3|once|TRBV6-2/TRBV6-3|TRBD1
TGTGCCAGCAGTCCAGGGGGTTTCGATACGCAGTATTTT
CASSPGGFDTQYF